These 18 T cell receptor beta chains came from one sample sequenced in a study of cytomegalovirus exposure and HLA in healthy donors. PCR employed 60 Vbeta and 13 Jbeta primers. The assay was immunoSEQ multiplex PCR, and TCRdb's table has in-frame clones only and misses some. The clone table shows about 190,000 clones, with the ten largest holding more than 0.75%. Sequenced: PBMCs. These receptors all come from a woman in her 30s in good health and CMV-seropositive.

The chain recombines TRBV6-5 with TRBJ1-1; the match to TRBD1 covers 10 bases. Germline values: CDR1 MNHEY, CDR2 SVGAGI. After removal of 5 bases from V and 11 bases from J, the junction contained 8 bases not matched to a gene. This CDR3 comprises 13 residues. CDR3 DNA sequence: TGTGCCAGCAGTCCCCGACAGGGGGCGCGCGCTTTCTTT. It translates to CASSPRQGARAFF.

The chain couples TRBV6-1 to TRBJ1-4, with D possibly TRBD1 on 6 matching bases. Trimming removed 4 bases at V and 5 bases at J, with 11 bases between. The CDR3 is made up of 14 amino acids. Germline values: CDR1 MNHNS, CDR2 SASEGT. The CDR3 reads CASSGKGTNEKLFF. The CDR3 region has the DNA TGTGCCAGCAGTGGGAAGGGGACAAATGAAAAACTGTTTTTT.

The genes are TRBV6-5 and TRBJ2-1, with D possibly being TRBD1 (6 bases). V lost 6 bases to trimming and J lost 4 bases, with 16 bases between them. From germline, CDR1 is MNHEY and CDR2 SVGAGI. The CDR3 runs 15 residues. In nucleotides, the CDR3 is TGTGCCAGCAGACTACAGGGTACAGCTTACAATGAGCAGTTCTTC. It specifies CASRLQGTAYNEQFF.

This chain uses TRBV19 with TRBJ2-2; D possibly corresponds to TRBD1 (5 bases). Trimming removed 3 bases from V and 4 bases from J, with 12 bases in between. The CDR3 runs 15 residues. Germline CDR1 reads LNHDA; CDR2 reads SQIVND (reference sequence). This chain's CDR3 is CASSIGREFTGELFF. The CDR3 region has the DNA TGTGCCAGTAGTATTGGCAGGGAATTCACCGGGGAGCTGTTTTTT.

The V gene is TRBV7-7, the J gene TRBJ2-7, with TRBD1 matching 9 bases. This CDR3 is 14 amino acids long. CDR1 is SSHAT and CDR2 is FNYEAQ in the germline V gene (reference sequence). V gave up 3 bases and J gave up 2 bases; unmatched junction bases: 2. As DNA, the CDR3 is TGTGCCAGCAGCTTGGGACAGGGCACCTACGAGCAGTACTTC. Protein sequence: CASSLGQGTYEQYF.

This chain uses TRBV29-1 with TRBJ1-2, with D maybe TRBD1 (6 bases). The V gene's germline CDR1 is SQVTM and CDR2 ANQGSEA. Trimming left V 2 bases short and J 2 bases short, with 9 bases between. The CDR3 consists of 13 residues. CDR3 sequence: CSVESGGNYGYTF. The CDR3 DNA reads as TGCAGCGTTGAATCGGGGGGCAACTATGGCTACACCTTC.

The chain uses TRBV6-1 and TRBJ1-2, with a possible D match to TRBD1 (5 bases). The ends were cut back, 2 bases at V and 4 bases at J, with 17 bases in the middle. The germline CDR1 and CDR2 sequences are MNHNS and SASEGT. There are 16 residues in the CDR3. In nucleotides, the CDR3 is TGTGCCAGCAGTGAAATAGAAGGGGCGGCCGGCTATGGCTACACCTTC. It is translated as CASSEIEGAAGYGYTF.

The chain employs TRBV6-1 and TRBJ1-5, with D possibly TRBD1 on 5 matching bases. The length of the CDR3 is 14 residues. Germline values: CDR1 MNHNS, CDR2 SASEGT. V was pared by 4 bases and J by 6 bases, with 13 bases between. As DNA, the CDR3 is TGTGCCAGCAGTGTCTCGCAGGGTCGTCAGCCCCAGCATTTT. Translating it yields CASSVSQGRQPQHF.

The J gene is TRBJ2-7, the V gene TRBV7-9; 8 nucleotides match TRBD2. This CDR3 is 15 amino acids long. Germline loops: CDR1 SEHNR, CDR2 FQNEAQ (reference sequence). V lost 1 base, J lost 2 bases, and 4 bases stayed unmatched. The CDR3 DNA reads as TGTGCCAGCAGCTTAGGCGTACTAGCGGCCTACGAGCAGTACTTC. Translated, it gives CASSLGVLAAYEQYF.

This rearrangement joins TRBV5-4 to TRBJ2-7; TRBD1 agrees at 10 bases. CDR1 is SGHNT, CDR2 YYREEE, per germline (reference sequence). The CDR3 extends over 14 amino acids. The V segment lost 6 bases and the J segment 7 bases; nucleotides outside the gene matches: 10. CDR3 amino acids: CASILRQGAREQYF. As DNA, the CDR3 is TGTGCCAGCATCCTTAGACAGGGGGCGCGTGAGCAGTACTTC.

This chain joins TRBV7-8 and TRBJ2-1; 12 positions match TRBD2. The V gene end was trimmed by 5 bases and the J gene end by 0 bases; junction bases not matched to a gene: 2. CDR1 is SGHVS, CDR2 FQNEAQ, per germline. This CDR3 region has 16 residues. The CDR3 protein is CASSKTSGSSYNEQFF. The CDR3 DNA reads as TGTGCCAGCAGCAAGACTAGCGGGAGCTCCTACAATGAGCAGTTCTTC.

The chain couples TRBV30 to TRBJ2-2; D perhaps matches TRBD1 (6 bases). The CDR3 consists of 14 residues. V gave up 4 bases and J gave up 0 bases, with 9 bases separating them. The germline CDR1 and CDR2 sequences are GTSNPN and SVGIG (reference sequence). CDR3 sequence (DNA): TGTGCCTGGAAAGGGACAACGAACACCGGGGAGCTGTTTTTT. Protein sequence: CAWKGTTNTGELFF.

The chain uses TRBV15 and TRBJ1-5, with 7 bases that match TRBD1. This CDR3 contains 14 residues. The germline CDR1 and CDR2 sequences are LNHNV and YYDKDF (reference sequence). The ends lost 1 base at V and 5 bases at J; junction bases unmatched: 2. The CDR3 here is CATSRGDSYQPQHF. CDR3 coding DNA: TGTGCCACCAGCAGAGGGGACAGCTATCAGCCCCAGCATTTT.

The chain is built from TRBV9 and TRBJ1-6; D is unclear. The germline V gene encodes CDR1 SGDLS and CDR2 YYNGEE. Trimming left V 2 bases short and J 5 bases short, with 8 bases between. The CDR3 runs 14 residues. CDR3 coding DNA: TGTGCCAGCAGCGTTCAGGTAGATAATTCACCCCTCCACTTT. Its translation is CASSVQVDNSPLHF.

This rearrangement joins TRBV7-8 to TRBJ2-3, with TRBD2 as a possible D gene (5 bases). The germline V and J ends were trimmed by 1 base and 2 bases, with 10 bases remaining between them. CDR1 is SGHVS, CDR2 FQNEAQ, per germline. This CDR3 spans 15 amino acids. CDR3 sequence reads: CASSLDKRNTDTQYF. DNA of the CDR3: TGTGCCAGCAGCTTAGATAAGCGGAACACAGATACGCAGTATTTT. The variable domain in full, completed from reference TRBV7-8 and TRBJ2-3, reads GAGVSQSPRYKVAKRGQDVALRCDPISGHVSLFWYQQALGQGPEFLTYFQNEAQLDKSGLPSDRFFAERPEGSVSTLKIQRTQQEDSAVYLCASSLDKRNTDTQYFGPGTRLTVL.

The rearrangement links TRBV6-1 to TRBJ1-5, with 10 bases that match TRBD1. The germline V gene has CDR1 MNHNS and CDR2 SASEGT. This CDR3 is built from 16 residues. J was trimmed by 7 bases and V by 4 bases; bases with no gene match: 10. Written as DNA, the CDR3 is TGTGCCAGCAGTGGGCCGACAGGGGGCAAACGCCAGCCCCAGCATTTT. Protein sequence: CASSGPTGGKRQPQHF.

The V gene is TRBV6-6, the J gene TRBJ1-1; TRBD1 might be the D (5 bases). Germline-derived CDR1 and CDR2 are MNHNY and SVGAGI (reference sequence). V lost 2 bases and J lost 14, with 21 bases in between. The CDR3 runs 14 residues. The CDR3 spells CASSYPPTDPTVFF. CDR3 coding DNA: TGTGCCAGCAGTTACCCCCCGACAGATCCAACAGTATTCTTT.

The chain couples TRBV7-9 to TRBJ2-7, with D possibly matching TRBD2 (5 bases). The CDR3 is 14 amino acids. Looked up from germline, CDR1 is SEHNR and CDR2 is FQNEAQ (reference sequence). The germline V and J ends were trimmed by 2 bases and 4 bases, with 12 bases remaining between them. The CDR3 DNA reads TGTGCCAGCAGCTTAATAGGTAGCGTATACGAGCAGTACTTC. This codes for CASSLIGSVYEQYF.